What follows describes a single T cell receptor (beta chain). The antigen is unknown. The sample holds other DNA sequences that translate to the same CDR3. This sample is part of a study of cytomegalovirus exposure and HLA in healthy donors. Study findings and constraints: The study designated about 180 TCR beta chains cytomegalovirus-associated.

Trimming cost V 0 bases and J 0 bases, with 7 bases left between them. The CDR3 has 15 residues. Germline CDR1 and CDR2: SEHNR and FQNEAQ (reference sequence). With 60 Vbeta and 13 Jbeta primers, the PCR was carried out. Per the original data handling: A later analysis tallied tens of millions of unique TCR beta chains, around 9.9 million of them shared. TCRdb's table, derived via immunoSEQ multiplex PCR, lists solely in-frame clones and lacks some. For V, J and clone size, that table is used; D and trimming come from the DNA. The sample records 100,000 or so clones, approximately 73% being singletons.

What was sequenced was PBMCs. The chain carries TRBV7-9 and TRBJ2-3; D is perhaps TRBD1 (5 bases). The source is a woman in her forties or fifties in good health and CMV-seropositive. This CDR3 is CASSLAAGSTDTQYF. The CDR3 DNA reads as TGTGCCAGCAGCTTAGCGGCAGGGAGCACAGATACGCAGTATTTT.